This is a list of T cell receptor beta chains from one sample in a study of graft-versus-host responses after intestinal transplantation. No antigens are known for them. The table came from immunoSEQ multiplex PCR; TCRdb's copy has only in-frame clones and leaves some out. The sample yields approximately 89,000 clones, about 93% seen once. Sequencing used unstimulated CD4+ T cells sorted from spleen or lymph node cells, obtained before intestinal transplant. Source of these receptors: a human donor who received an intestinal transplant. CDR3s leave out the opening cysteine and the closing phenylalanine or tryptophan. Fields, in order: clone size, V gene, J gene, CDR3 protein. Clone size, where shown, is once, few, many, or a class for clones that have expanded.

NA	TRBV6-5	TRBJ1-2	ASSYSHLVYGYT
NA	TRBV7-9	TRBJ2-7	ASSASYEQY
NA	TRBV29-1	TRBJ1-2	SVEVVGANYGYT
NA	TRBV28	TRBJ1-5	ASSFPEVSQPQH
NA	TRBV7-8	TRBJ2-7	ASSLGRVGSGRVNEQY
NA	TRBV25-1	TRBJ2-2	ASSDREIGELF
NA	TRBV6-5	TRBJ2-7	ASSRGTSGNEQY
NA	TRBV18	TRBJ2-7	ASSPSAGAAYEQY
NA	TRBV5-1	TRBJ1-2	ASSPDSSYGYT
NA	TRBV10-3	TRBJ1-2	AISDAGLNGYT
once	TRBV3-2	TRBJ2-7	ASQYEQY